A selection of T cell receptor beta chains follows, all from one sample in a study of T cells in Graves' hyperthyroidism and ophthalmopathy. TCRdb independently ran MiXCR on the multiplex PCR reads; one entry per CDR3 protein. The profile shows 350,000 or so distinct CDR3 sequences, roughly 15% of them singletons. The sample was blood. These receptors were obtained from a woman between 25 and 40 years old with Graves' hyperthyroidism that later progressed to Graves' ophthalmopathy. The CDR3 runs from the conserved cysteine through the conserved F or W. The order of the fields is clone size, V gene, D gene, J gene, CDR3 DNA, CDR3 protein. A D gene is named only where the DNA matches it firmly. Rows give clone size only sometimes, using once, few, many, or a class for an expanded clone.

clone_size: NA
v_call: TRBV25-1
d_call: NA
j_call: TRBJ1-1
cdr3_nt: TGTGCCAGCAGCGGGGGGGCGACTGAAGCTTTCTTT
cdr3_aa: CASSGGATEAFF

clone_size: few
v_call: TRBV19
d_call: NA
j_call: TRBJ1-2
cdr3_nt: TGTGCCAGTAGTATAGATGTGGACTATGGCTACACCTTC
cdr3_aa: CASSIDVDYGYTF

clone_size: many
v_call: TRBV20-1
d_call: NA
j_call: TRBJ2-7
cdr3_nt: TGCAGTGCCGAAGCCGCCGGGACGGATATACCTTACTACGAGCAGTACTTC
cdr3_aa: CSAEAAGTDIPYYEQYF

clone_size: many
v_call: TRBV6-1
d_call: TRBD1
j_call: TRBJ1-2
cdr3_nt: TGTGCCAGCAGTGAAGCTGGGACAGGGAGGAAGGACACCTTC
cdr3_aa: CASSEAGTGRKDTF

clone_size: many
v_call: TRBV5-1
d_call: NA
j_call: TRBJ2-7
cdr3_nt: TGCGCCAGCAGCTGGGGATACGGGCAGGACGAGCAGTACTTC
cdr3_aa: CASSWGYGQDEQYF

clone_size: NA
v_call: TRBV6-1
d_call: NA
j_call: TRBJ1-2
cdr3_nt: TGTGCCAGCAGTGAATGGCAGACCTCGCCTAACTATGGCTACACCTTC
cdr3_aa: CASSEWQTSPNYGYTF

clone_size: many
v_call: TRBV5-1
d_call: TRBD1
j_call: TRBJ2-1
cdr3_nt: TGCGCCAGCAGCTTGGTTGGGACAGATTACAATGAGCAGTTCTTC
cdr3_aa: CASSLVGTDYNEQFF

clone_size: NA
v_call: TRBV19
d_call: NA
j_call: TRBJ1-2
cdr3_nt: TGTGCCAGTAGTGTCCGTACGGTCGAGAATTACTCTAACTATGGCTACACCTTC
cdr3_aa: CASSVRTVENYSNYGYTF

clone_size: many
v_call: TRBV2
d_call: NA
j_call: TRBJ2-7
cdr3_nt: TGTGCCAGCAGTGAGGCGGATTACGAGCAGTACTTC
cdr3_aa: CASSEADYEQYF

clone_size: many
v_call: TRBV20-1
d_call: NA
j_call: TRBJ1-1
cdr3_nt: TGCAGTCTGGAAATACAGGTGGGACCTGAAGCTTTCTTT
cdr3_aa: CSLEIQVGPEAFF

clone_size: few
v_call: TRBV4-2
d_call: NA
j_call: TRBJ2-1
cdr3_nt: TGTGCCAGCAGCCAGGGAACGACTTTTGAGCAGTTCTTC
cdr3_aa: CASSQGTTFEQFF

clone_size: many
v_call: TRBV28
d_call: NA
j_call: TRBJ2-2
cdr3_nt: TGTGCCAGCGCTTGGGGGGGCAACACCGGGGAGCTGTTTTTT
cdr3_aa: CASAWGGNTGELFF

clone_size: many
v_call: TRBV20-1
d_call: TRBD1
j_call: TRBJ2-1
cdr3_nt: TGCAGTGCCGAGGTAATTGGGACAGCCGAGAAAGCGGATGAGCAGTTCTTC
cdr3_aa: CSAEVIGTAEKADEQFF

clone_size: few
v_call: TRBV9
d_call: TRBD1
j_call: TRBJ2-3
cdr3_nt: TGTGCCAGCAGCGTAGACCGGGCAGGGGGCGCGAAAGATACGCAGTATTTT
cdr3_aa: CASSVDRAGGAKDTQYF

clone_size: many
v_call: TRBV30
d_call: NA
j_call: TRBJ2-1
cdr3_nt: TGTGCCTGGAGTGTAGGGGACCCGCGGTTCGCTGAGCAGTTCTTC
cdr3_aa: CAWSVGDPRFAEQFF

clone_size: many
v_call: TRBV2
d_call: NA
j_call: TRBJ1-2
cdr3_nt: TGTGCCAGCAGTGGAGAGGAGTCTAACTATGGCTACACCTTC
cdr3_aa: CASSGEESNYGYTF